Below, one TCR beta chain is given with its context. Trimming removed 0 bases at V and 5 bases at J, with 11 bases between. Germline assignment: CDR1 LGHDT and CDR2 YNNKEL (reference sequence). This CDR3 comprises 15 residues. The sample is drawn from a study of identical twins. In every case, the donor was a healthy Caucasian. The cDNA had a unique molecular identifier and a template-switch universal primer site. TCRdb re-derived calls from the 5' RACE reads in MiXCR, one entry per CDR3 protein. Here the sample spans some 730,000 distinct CDR3 sequences, roughly 18% being singletons. This sample also appeared in a second study, on T cells expressing NK-cell markers. As that report states: The TCR beta repertoires originated in sorted CD3+CD56+NKG2C+, CD3+CD56+NKG2C- and CD3+CD56-NKG2C+ T cells. In about six donors, dominant NKG2C+ clonotypes were roughly 1.0-7.0% of CD8+ T cells.

The chain joins TRBV3-1 to TRBJ2-1; no clear D gene. The sequence was obtained from a woman between 18 and 29 years old in good health. Sequencing used PBMCs. CDR3 coding DNA: TGTGCCAGCAGCCAAGATGTGGGGAAACACAATGAGCAGTTCTTC. This translates into CASSQDVGKHNEQFF.